A single sample gave rise to the 16 T cell receptor beta chains below, sequenced in a study of blood T cell repertoires in COVID-19. Generated by immunoSEQ multiplex PCR, the TCRdb table keeps only in-frame clones and is missing some. Seen here are some 29,000 clones, roughly 79% observed once, and the top ten hold about two fifths. Sample: peripheral blood. Receptors were obtained from a man aged 65 to 79 with acute or convalescent COVID-19.

The chain uses TRBV18 and TRBJ2-7; TRBD2 matches at 9 bases. Germline assignment: CDR1 KGHSH and CDR2 LQKENI. The CDR3 loop spans 16 amino acids. The V and J ends lost 2 bases and 7 bases, in that order; junction bases with no gene match: 12. CDR3 sequence reads: CASSPKRLAGPLEQYF. Written as DNA, the CDR3 is TGTGCCAGCTCACCAAAAAGGCTAGCGGGACCCCTGGAGCAGTACTTC.

This clone has only one observation. The rearrangement links TRBV27 to TRBJ1-1; tentative D call: TRBD1 (6 bases). V was pared by 1 base and J by 5 bases, with 20 bases between. Germline values: CDR1 MNHEY, CDR2 SMNVEV (reference sequence). The CDR3 runs to 17 residues. The CDR3 sequence: CASSLFGQGRVVTEAFF. The DNA of the CDR3 is TGTGCCAGCAGTTTATTCGGCCAGGGGAGGGTAGTGACTGAAGCTTTCTTT.

This clone appeared a few times. The J gene is TRBJ2-7, the V gene TRBV5-6; no firm D call. Deletions cut 3 bases from V and 1 base from J, with 8 bases between. Per germline, CDR1 SGHDT and CDR2 YYEEEE. The CDR3 is 13 residues long. The CDR3 loop is CASSSDTSYEQYF. The DNA for the CDR3 is TGTGCCAGCAGCTCTGACACGTCCTACGAGCAGTACTTC.

The chain uses TRBV28 and TRBJ2-7; 9 bases match TRBD1. Germline V CDR1 and CDR2: MDHEN, SYDVKM. With 4 bases clipped from V and 5 bases from J, the junction kept 9 bases outside the gene matches. The CDR3 has 15 amino acids. The CDR3 region is CASSSPGTGRDEQYF. CDR3 coding DNA: TGTGCCAGCAGTTCTCCCGGGACAGGGAGGGACGAGCAGTACTTC.

V usage is TRBV7-2 and J usage is TRBJ2-7; a possible D gene is TRBD2 (6 bases). V lost 5 bases and J 2 bases, leaving 16 bases between the germline ends. CDR3 length: 15 amino acids. Germline V lookup: CDR1 SGHTA, CDR2 FQGNSA. The chain's CDR3 is CASSEGLTGTYEQYF. In DNA, the CDR3 is TGTGCCAGCAGCGAGGGACTCACGGGGACCTACGAGCAGTACTTC.

This chain joins TRBV28 and TRBJ1-1, with D tentatively TRBD1 (6 bases). This CDR3 is 16 amino acids long. Germline values: CDR1 MDHEN, CDR2 SYDVKM. V was clipped by 2 bases and J by 0 bases, with 13 bases between them. CDR3: CASSLGGANLNTEAFF. The CDR3 DNA sequence: TGTGCCAGCAGTTTAGGGGGGGCGAACCTGAACACTGAAGCTTTCTTT. The variable domain in full, with the rest retrieved from reference TRBV28 and TRBJ1-1, is DVKVTQSSRYLVKRTGEKVFLECVQDMDHENMFWYRQDPGLGLRLIYFSYDVKMKEKGDIPEGYSVSREKKERFSLILESASTNQTSMYLCASSLGGANLNTEAFFGQGTRLTVV.

V is TRBV5-8 and J is TRBJ2-2; no definite D call. The germline V gene has CDR1 SGHTS and CDR2 YDEGEE. Trimming pared 4 bases from V and 0 bases from J, leaving 10 bases between. This CDR3 has 15 amino acids. The CDR3 region is CASSASDSNTGELFF. As DNA, the CDR3 is TGTGCCAGCAGCGCCAGTGACTCGAACACCGGGGAGCTGTTTTTT.

This clone is a singleton in its sample. The chain has TRBV9 and TRBJ1-5; D gene uncertain. This CDR3 region has 13 residues. V was shortened by 0 bases and J by 4 bases, with 5 bases between the two germline ends. Germline loops: CDR1 SGDLS, CDR2 YYNGEE. The CDR3 here is CASSVVPNQPQHF. The CDR3 nucleotides read TGTGCCAGCAGCGTAGTTCCGAATCAGCCCCAGCATTTT.

This clone was seen a single time. The chain's CDR3 is CASSPRVAEKLFF. CDR3 bases: TGTGCCAGCAGCCCGAGGGTTGCTGAAAAACTGTTTTTT. The chain has TRBV5-6 and TRBJ1-4; the D is unclear. This CDR3 comprises 13 residues. Trimming cost V 4 bases and J 7 bases, with 11 bases left between them. Per the germline V gene, CDR1 is SGHDT and CDR2 is YYEEEE.

The chain combines TRBV3-1 (or the pseudogene TRBV3-2) with TRBJ1-2; D is unclear. V lost 5 bases and J lost 0, with 7 bases in between. The CDR3 extends over 13 amino acids. Germline CDR1 is LGHDT and CDR2 is YNNKEL (reference sequence). The CDR3 loop is CASSYPANYGYTF. CDR3 coding DNA: TGTGCCAGCAGCTATCCAGCTAACTATGGCTACACCTTC.

This sequence joins TRBV6-5 and TRBJ2-6; TRBD2 is a possible D gene (6 bases). This CDR3 region has 14 residues. Germline V gene sequence: CDR1 MNHEY, CDR2 SVGAGI. Between the trimmed V and J ends, which lost 7 bases and 2 bases, there was a span of 9 bases. The CDR3 coding sequence is TGTGCCAGCACCTCGGGGGCTGGGGCCAACGTCCTGACTTTC. Residues: CASTSGAGANVLTF.

J is TRBJ2-3 and V is TRBV27; D gene unclear. The CDR3 consists of 9 residues. Looked up from germline, CDR1 is MNHEY and CDR2 is SMNVEV (reference sequence). With 7 bases removed from V and 7 bases from J, the gap between germline ends came to 3 bases. CDR3 bases: TGTGCCAGCACGTATACGCAGTATTTT. This sequence encodes CASTYTQYF.

This clone was counted a few times. The rearrangement joins TRBV5-1 to TRBJ1-6; TRBD1 aligns across 7 bases. The ends lost 2 bases at V and 0 bases at J; junction bases unmatched: 8. The CDR3 consists of 18 residues. The germline V gene has CDR1 SGHRS and CDR2 YFSETQ. For the CDR3, the DNA is TGCGCCAGCAGCTTTAGGACAGGTGATAGCTCCTATAATTCACCCCTCCACTTT. Protein: CASSFRTGDSSYNSPLHF.

This clone has a handful of counts. The rearrangement joins TRBV27 to TRBJ2-7; TRBD1 agrees at 8 bases. With 5 bases clipped from V and 1 base from J, the junction kept 7 bases outside the gene matches. The CDR3 has 15 amino acids. Germline V gives CDR1 MNHEY, CDR2 SMNVEV (reference sequence). The CDR3 loop reads CASSRTGISSYEQYF. CDR3 DNA sequence: TGTGCCAGCAGTCGGACAGGGATAAGTTCCTACGAGCAGTACTTC.

J is TRBJ2-1 and V is TRBV19; 7 bases are a match to TRBD1. Trimming took 5 bases from V and 3 from J; bases not matched to a gene: 10. CDR1 is LNHDA and CDR2 is SQIVND in the germline V gene (reference sequence). The CDR3 is 16 amino acids. The CDR3 DNA sequence: TGTGCCAGTAGTGATTCCGGGACAGCGGACTACAATGAGCAGTTCTTC. Residues: CASSDSGTADYNEQFF.

The chain employs TRBV6-5 and TRBJ1-1, with a weak D call TRBD1 (6 bases). This CDR3 has 15 residues. The V gene lost 2 bases and the J gene lost 4 bases, with 14 bases spanning the gap. Germline CDR1 and CDR2: MNHEY and SVGAGI. CDR3 loop: CASSYPQGGSTEAFF. CDR3 coding DNA: TGTGCCAGCAGTTACCCCCAAGGGGGATCCACTGAAGCTTTCTTT.